What follows is one TCR beta chain and its context. Which antigen it targets is not known. This sample stems from a study of control samples from healthy donors and cancer patients (dated by TCRdb to between 2020 and 2021). V gives up 5 bases and J gives up 1 base, and the segment between their germline ends measures 8 bases. The CDR3 runs 13 amino acids, cysteine and phenylalanine included. Only CDR3 DNA remains: 39 bases, in frame from the first base. For CDR1 and CDR2, the germline V gene lists SGHTA and FQGNSA. The library relied on the immunoSEQ multiplex PCR assay. In TCRdb, the immuneACCESS table is reduced to in-frame sequences with V and J assigned. These tables do not hold every clone; where another copy was compared, an unresolved V gene accounts for under half, and the others remain unexplained. The sample's clone listing holds some 190,000 clones. The ten most abundant clones make up roughly 2% of the sample.

The receptor chain draws on TRBV7-2 and TRBJ1-1; the D gene is not confidently resolved. The clonotype was recovered from a woman in her thirties in good health. The specimen sequenced was blood. The CDR3 protein sequence reads: CASSLDRNTEAFF. At the DNA level, the sequence is TGTGCCAGCAGCCTTGACCGGAACACTGAAGCTTTCTTT. The full variable domain, completed from the reference TRBV7-2 and TRBJ1-1 proteins outside the CDR3, reads GAGVSQSPSNKVTEKGKDVELRCDPISGHTALYWYRQSLGQGLEFLIYFQGNSAPDKSGLPSDRFSAERTGGSVSTLTIQRTQQEDSAVYLCASSLDRNTEAFFGQGTRLTVV.